The rows below give T cell receptor beta chains drawn from one sample of a study of T cell repertoires in cytomegalovirus infection. One entry per CDR3 protein results from TCRdb running MiXCR on the reads. This table holds about 140,000 distinct CDR3 sequences, about 6% found once. Sequencing was performed on PBMCs. All receptors come from a human donor in good health (CMV status not recorded). Some clones in this sample may be carry-over from other donors' samples. The conserved cysteine and the conserved F or W are not part of the CDR3 here. Rows give clone size only sometimes, using once, few, many, or a class for an expanded clone.

abundance	v_gene	j_gene	CDR3aa
many	TRBV6-1	TRBJ1-1	ASSENRVTEAF
many	TRBV2	TRBJ2-7	ASSEGDRPYEQY
NA	TRBV25-1	TRBJ1-2	ASSEGGAGVYGYT
NA	TRBV20-1	TRBJ2-5	SASRGGQETQY
NA	TRBV7-8	TRBJ2-7	ASSLTSPYEQY
NA	TRBV7-9	TRBJ2-1	ASSLATLSAQGQF
NA	TRBV12-3/TRBV12-4	TRBJ2-1	ASSLGGSGGPIRQF
many	TRBV28	TRBJ2-1	ASSSLGTSYNEQF
many	TRBV7-3	TRBJ2-7	ASAPGPAYEQY
many	TRBV27	TRBJ1-5	ASSLSGGGQPQH